A selection of T cell receptor beta chains follows, all from one sample in a study of Graves' ophthalmopathy and Graves' hyperthyroidism. From the multiplex PCR reads, TCRdb called clonotypes with MiXCR, one entry per CDR3 protein. The sample contains nearly 400,000 distinct CDR3 sequences, about 16% of which appear only once. Sequencing was performed on peripheral blood. These receptors came from a woman aged 18-29 years with Graves' ophthalmopathy. CDR3s include the opening cysteine and the closing phenylalanine or tryptophan. Fields, in order: D gene, J gene, clone size, V gene, CDR3 protein, CDR3 DNA. The D gene is left open where the match is weak. The listing skips clone size in some rows; elsewhere it reads once, few, many or a size class.

>NA|TRBJ1-2|NA|TRBV2
CASSVQAGNYGYTF
TGTGCCAGCAGTGTCCAGGCAGGCAACTATGGCTACACCTTC
>NA|TRBJ1-2|many|TRBV29-1
CSVTGGYGYTF
TGCAGCGTGACGGGGGGCTATGGCTACACCTTC
>TRBD1|TRBJ1-1|many|TRBV5-1
CASRQGANTEAFF
TGCGCCAGCAGGCAGGGGGCAAACACTGAAGCTTTCTTT
>NA|TRBJ2-7|many|TRBV7-2
CASSLEAGAEQYF
TGTGCCAGCAGCTTAGAGGCAGGGGCCGAGCAGTACTTC
>NA|TRBJ1-2|many|TRBV18
CASSPGGQDYGYTF
TGTGCCAGCTCACCAGGGGGGCAGGACTATGGCTACACCTTC
>TRBD1|TRBJ1-2|many|TRBV6-2/TRBV6-3
CASSYGDRFGYTF
TGTGCCAGCAGTTACGGGGACAGGTTCGGCTACACCTTC
>TRBD2|TRBJ2-3|NA|TRBV12-3/TRBV12-4
CASSSTSVTDTQYF
TGTGCCAGCAGCTCAACTAGCGTCACAGATACGCAGTATTTT
>TRBD1|TRBJ1-1|many|TRBV29-1
CSVASRGYTEAFF
TGCAGCGTTGCTTCCAGGGGGTACACTGAAGCTTTCTTT
>NA|TRBJ2-2|many|TRBV3-1
CASSRLASGTGELFF
TGTGCCAGCAGCCGGCTAGCGTCGGGCACCGGGGAGCTGTTTTTT
>NA|TRBJ1-5|many|TRBV19
CASTERGALNQPQHF
TGTGCCAGTACCGAGCGGGGGGCCCTTAATCAGCCCCAGCATTTT
>NA|TRBJ2-2|NA|TRBV6-5
CASSYGLRGKNTGELFF
TGTGCCAGCAGTTACGGCCTCAGGGGAAAGAACACCGGGGAGCTGTTTTTT
>NA|TRBJ1-2|many|TRBV12-3/TRBV12-4
CASSLNRKHNYGYTF
TGTGCCAGCAGTTTGAACCGGAAACATAACTATGGCTACACCTTC
>TRBD1|TRBJ2-5|many|TRBV2
CASRTQGAWGQETQYF
TGTGCCAGCAGGACCCAGGGGGCTTGGGGGCAAGAGACCCAGTACTTC
>NA|TRBJ1-1|many|TRBV5-1
CASSLVGVKGTEAFF
TGCGCCAGCAGCTTGGTTGGGGTAAAGGGCACTGAAGCTTTCTTT
>NA|TRBJ2-5|NA|TRBV6-8
CASKRVEETQYF
TGTGCCAGCAAGAGAGTTGAAGAGACCCAGTACTTC
>NA|TRBJ1-1|few|TRBV28
CASSLTQPNTEAFF
TGTGCCAGCAGTTTAACACAGCCTAACACTGAAGCTTTCTTT
>NA|TRBJ2-7|many|TRBV28
CASRVGRTEDEQYF
TGTGCCAGCAGGGTTGGACGGACGGAGGACGAGCAGTACTTC
>NA|TRBJ1-2|many|TRBV12-3/TRBV12-4
CASSFDGGRGYTF
TGTGCCAGCAGTTTTGATGGGGGCAGAGGCTACACCTTC
>TRBD2|TRBJ2-7|NA|TRBV6-2/TRBV6-3
CASSYGLAEIYEQYF
TGTGCCAGCAGTTACGGACTAGCGGAGATCTACGAGCAGTACTTC
>NA|TRBJ2-7|once|TRBV25-1
CASSEGLLGQYF
TGTGCCAGCAGTGAGGGACTCCTTGGGCAGTACTTC
>NA|TRBJ2-7|many|TRBV7-2
CASSLGLTISGYEQYF
TGTGCCAGCAGCTTAGGGCTCACTATCTCGGGCTACGAGCAGTACTTC
>NA|TRBJ1-3|many|TRBV29-1
CSALTSSGISGNTIYF
TGCAGCGCACTAACTTCCTCAGGGATCTCTGGAAACACCATATATTTT
>NA|TRBJ1-5|many|TRBV6-2/TRBV6-3
CASSSLINPHQPQHF
TGTGCCAGCAGCTCCCTCATAAACCCTCATCAGCCCCAGCATTTT
>NA|TRBJ2-5|many|TRBV20-1
CSATSEGTQYF
TGCAGTGCTACTAGCGAGGGGACCCAGTACTTC
>TRBD2|TRBJ2-7|many|TRBV19
CASSHEAAGGLYF
TGTGCCAGTAGTCACGAGGCGGCGGGAGGCCTGTACTTC
>TRBD2|TRBJ2-7|NA|TRBV28
CASRIAGGSSYEQYF
TGTGCCAGCAGAATAGCGGGAGGGAGCTCCTACGAGCAGTACTTC
>TRBD1|TRBJ2-5|many|TRBV20-1
CSANAGTGRETQYF
TGCAGTGCCAACGCGGGGACAGGGAGAGAGACCCAGTACTTC
>TRBD1|TRBJ2-7|few|TRBV6-5
CASSYQAGTGDYEQYF
TGTGCCAGCAGTTACCAGGCGGGGACAGGAGACTACGAGCAGTACTTC
>NA|TRBJ1-6|many|TRBV7-2
CASRSGTGNSPLHF
TGTGCCAGCAGATCCGGTACGGGTAATTCACCCCTCCACTTT
>NA|TRBJ1-2|many|TRBV9
CASSVEEDYGYTF
TGTGCCAGCAGCGTGGAGGAGGACTATGGCTACACCTTC
>TRBD1|TRBJ2-5|many|TRBV28
CASIARGKETQYF
TGTGCCAGCATCGCCAGGGGGAAAGAGACCCAGTACTTC
>TRBD1|TRBJ1-2|NA|TRBV30
CAWSPYRGRVYGYTF
TGTGCCTGGAGTCCGTACAGGGGGCGCGTTTATGGCTACACCTTC
>NA|TRBJ1-1|NA|TRBV12-3/TRBV12-4
CASSFRWEAVAFF
TGTGCCAGCAGCTTCCGTTGGGAGGCGGTAGCTTTCTTT
>NA|TRBJ1-5|NA|TRBV20-1
CSASTGTPDPQHF
TGCAGTGCTTCAACCGGCACCCCTGATCCTCAGCATTTT
>NA|TRBJ2-4|NA|TRBV11-1
CASSLERDIQYF
TGTGCCAGCAGCTTAGAAAGAGACATTCAGTACTTC
>TRBD2|TRBJ2-3|few|TRBV28
CASTAGGILSTDTQYF
TGTGCCAGCACAGCGGGAGGGATACTTAGCACAGATACGCAGTATTTT
>NA|TRBJ1-1|NA|TRBV6-1
CASQGPETEAFF
TGTGCCAGCCAGGGGCCGGAGACTGAAGCTTTCTTT
>NA|TRBJ2-5|many|TRBV28
CASSLGAAGQETQYF
TGTGCCAGCAGTTTAGGCGCCGCGGGCCAAGAGACCCAGTACTTC
>NA|TRBJ2-7|many|TRBV29-1
CSVGGLVKGEQYF
TGCAGCGTTGGGGGCCTGGTTAAGGGCGAGCAGTACTTC
>TRBD1|TRBJ1-6|many|TRBV18
CASSPLGTGPNSPLHF
TGTGCCAGCTCACCACTAGGGACAGGCCCCAATTCACCCCTCCACTTT
>NA|TRBJ1-2|many|TRBV7-3
CASSTLAGDGYTF
TGTGCCAGCAGCACTCTTGCCGGGGATGGCTACACCTTC
>TRBD1|TRBJ2-5|few|TRBV6-2/TRBV6-3
CASSYSGQGPSSGVQETQYF
TGTGCCAGCAGTTACTCGGGACAGGGGCCCTCGAGCGGGGTCCAAGAGACCCAGTACTTC
>NA|TRBJ1-1|few|TRBV12-3/TRBV12-4
CASSLARAAEAFF
TGTGCCAGCAGTTTAGCCCGGGCCGCTGAAGCTTTCTTT
>TRBD2|TRBJ2-7|few|TRBV12-3/TRBV12-4
CASSSFGLAASYEQYF
TGTGCCAGCAGCTCGTTCGGACTAGCGGCCTCCTACGAGCAGTACTTC
>NA|TRBJ1-5|many|TRBV7-9
CASSSGGGWDQPQHF
TGTGCCAGCAGCTCCGGTGGGGGGTGGGACCAGCCCCAGCATTTT